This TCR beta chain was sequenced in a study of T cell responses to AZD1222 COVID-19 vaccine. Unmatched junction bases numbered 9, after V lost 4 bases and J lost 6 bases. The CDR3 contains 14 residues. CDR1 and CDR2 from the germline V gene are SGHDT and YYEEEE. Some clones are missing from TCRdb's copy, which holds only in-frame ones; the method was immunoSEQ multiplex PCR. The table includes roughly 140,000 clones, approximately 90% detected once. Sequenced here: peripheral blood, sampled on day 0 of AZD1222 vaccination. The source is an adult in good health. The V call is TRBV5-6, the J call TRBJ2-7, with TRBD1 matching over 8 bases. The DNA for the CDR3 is TGTGCCAGCAGCACCAGGGGGCAATTGGTCGAGCAGTACTTC. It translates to CASSTRGQLVEQYF.